A single sample gave rise to the 5 T cell receptor beta chains below, sequenced in a study of shared clonotypes between healthy human individuals. Measured with immunoSEQ multiplex PCR; TCRdb has only the in-frame clones, and not every one. The sample contains some 2.4 million clones, approximately 93% of which appear only once. Sequenced: naive CD4+ T cells from PBMCs. The subset was: CD45RA+ positively selected. The receptors shown here come from a man younger than 35 in good health. Some clones in this sample may be carry-over from other donors' samples.

A remark on this clone: Additional DNA sequences in this sample encode the identical CDR3. The rearrangement links TRBV5-1 to TRBJ2-5; D is possibly TRBD2 (6 bases). V was pared by 3 bases and J by 3 bases, with 15 bases between. Germline CDR1 SGHRS, CDR2 YFSETQ. The CDR3 runs to 15 residues. CDR3 bases: TGCGCCAGCAGCTCCTCCGGGACTGGGAAAGAGACCCAGTACTTC. It is translated as CASSSSGTGKETQYF.

The CDR3 sequence is CASSQVGQSYEQYF. The CDR3 DNA reads as TGTGCCAGCAGCCAAGTTGGACAGTCCTACGAGCAGTACTTC. This rearrangement joins TRBV4-2 to TRBJ2-7; D is possibly TRBD1 (6 bases). Trimming left V 1 base short and J 1 base short, with 8 bases between. Germline assignment: CDR1 LGHNA and CDR2 YNFKEQ. The CDR3 consists of 14 residues.

The chain employs TRBV28 and TRBJ1-2; 7 bases are shared with TRBD1. Losses at the gene ends were 4 bases for V and 0 bases for J; bases not matched to a gene: 5. Germline lookup yields CDR1 MDHEN and CDR2 SYDVKM. The CDR3 is made up of 15 amino acids. This CDR3 is CASSSWTGANYGYTF. CDR3 coding DNA: TGTGCCAGCAGTTCATGGACAGGAGCTAACTATGGCTACACCTTC.

The V and J genes are TRBV4-2 and TRBJ2-7, with a weak D call TRBD2 (6 bases). Trimming removed 4 bases at V and 2 bases at J, with 12 bases between. This CDR3 is 14 amino acids long. The germline gives CDR1 LGHNA, CDR2 YNFKEQ. The CDR3 sequence: CASSPGGGTYEQYF. Here the CDR3 DNA reads TGTGCCAGCAGCCCTGGGGGAGGAACCTACGAGCAGTACTTC.

The gene calls are TRBV6-1 and TRBJ1-1; D may be TRBD1 (6 bases). CDR3 size: 12 residues. Per germline, CDR1 MNHNS and CDR2 SASEGT. V lost 6 bases and J lost 3, with 8 bases in between. CDR3 protein: CASRTGHTEAFF. Written as DNA, the CDR3 is TGTGCCAGCAGAACAGGGCACACTGAAGCTTTCTTT.